A selection of T cell receptor beta chains follows, all from one sample in a study of T cell repertoires in cytomegalovirus infection. TCRdb passed the reads through MiXCR, listing each CDR3 protein once. Of 560,000 or so distinct CDR3 sequences listed, more than 15% are singletons. The sample comprised CD8+ T cells from PBMCs. All receptors derive from a human donor in good health (CMV status not recorded). Some clones in this sample may be carry-over from other donors' samples. Both conserved end residues are part of each CDR3. A D gene is named only where the DNA matches it firmly. The listing skips clone size in some rows; elsewhere it reads once, few, many or a size class.

v_gene,abundance,d_gene,j_gene,CDR3aa,CDR3nt
TRBV15,.,.,TRBJ2-3,CATSREGADTQYF,TGTGCCACCAGCAGGGAGGGAGCGGATACGCAGTATTTT
TRBV7-8,many,.,TRBJ2-3,CASSLGWREVDRDGDTQYF,TGTGCCAGCAGCTTAGGGTGGCGGGAGGTAGACAGGGATGGAGATACGCAGTATTTT
TRBV28,many,.,TRBJ2-5,CAYYRGGSAEETQYF,TGTGCCTACTACCGAGGGGGGTCGGCAGAAGAGACCCAGTACTTC
TRBV9,.,TRBD2,TRBJ2-7,CASSPTGLAGVYEQYF,TGTGCCAGCAGCCCTACCGGACTAGCGGGAGTCTACGAGCAGTACTTC
TRBV7-9,many,TRBD2,TRBJ2-1,CASSASGRASEQFF,TGTGCCAGCAGCGCCAGCGGGAGGGCCTCTGAGCAGTTCTTC
TRBV9,.,.,TRBJ2-5,CASGDGRTSGIQETQYF,TGTGCCAGCGGCGATGGCCGGACCTCGGGGATACAAGAGACCCAGTACTTC
TRBV12-3/TRBV12-4,many,.,TRBJ2-7,CASSSSGVYEQYF,TGTGCCAGCAGTTCCTCAGGGGTCTACGAGCAGTACTTC
TRBV7-9,many,.,TRBJ1-1,CASSAPGRGGTEAFF,TGTGCCAGCAGCGCCCCAGGGAGGGGGGGTACTGAAGCTTTCTTT
TRBV20-1,few,.,TRBJ1-2,CSARAGEQEYYGYTF,TGCAGTGCTAGAGCTGGGGAACAGGAATACTATGGCTACACCTTC
TRBV7-9,many,.,TRBJ1-1,CASSMDLTEAFF,TGTGCCAGCAGCATGGACCTCACTGAAGCTTTCTTT
TRBV15,few,.,TRBJ2-5,CATSRDTMTETQYF,TGTGCCACCAGCAGAGACACGATGACAGAGACCCAGTACTTC
TRBV7-8,many,TRBD1,TRBJ2-7,CASSLASRDRGWYEQYF,TGTGCCAGCAGCTTAGCTAGCCGGGACAGGGGTTGGTACGAGCAGTACTTC
TRBV27,few,.,TRBJ1-5,CASSLWVGNQPQHF,TGTGCCAGCAGTTTATGGGTCGGCAATCAGCCCCAGCATTTT
TRBV28,few,.,TRBJ2-7,CASSHDNEQYF,TGTGCCAGCAGTCACGACAACGAGCAGTACTTC
TRBV27,.,TRBD2,TRBJ2-1,CASRRLAGGRSNEQFF,TGTGCCAGCAGAAGATTAGCGGGGGGGCGAAGCAATGAGCAGTTCTTC
TRBV16,.,.,TRBJ2-2,CASSQMESGELFF,TGTGCCAGCAGCCAAATGGAATCCGGGGAGCTGTTTTTT
TRBV20-1,few,.,TRBJ2-1,CSVPERERKKGEQFF,TGCAGTGTCCCGGAACGGGAGCGTAAAAAAGGGGAGCAGTTCTTC
TRBV4-1,many,TRBD1,TRBJ2-1,CASSPGQKQFF,TGCGCCAGCAGCCCGGGACAGAAGCAGTTCTTC
TRBV27,many,.,TRBJ2-7,CASSLTLSYEQYF,TGTGCCAGCAGTTTGACACTCTCCTACGAGCAGTACTTC
TRBV29-1,.,.,TRBJ2-7,CSVEVTESSYEQYF,TGCAGCGTTGAAGTCACAGAGAGCTCCTACGAGCAGTACTTC
TRBV3-1,once,.,TRBJ1-2,CASSQVRGGYGYTF,TGTGCCAGCAGCCAAGTTAGGGGAGGATATGGCTACACCTTC
TRBV6-5,many,.,TRBJ2-6,CASSFLTEGANVLTF,TGTGCCAGCAGTTTTTTGACAGAGGGGGCCAACGTCCTGACTTTC
TRBV6-1,many,.,TRBJ1-2,CASSGNPGLADGYTF,TGTGCCAGCAGTGGTAACCCAGGTCTGGCGGATGGCTACACCTTC
TRBV12-5,many,.,TRBJ1-1,CASGLVVLRETAGTEAFF,TGTGCTAGTGGTCTAGTTGTGTTGAGAGAAACAGCGGGCACTGAAGCTTTCTTT
TRBV6-2/TRBV6-3,.,TRBD1,TRBJ2-7,CASKTDLGTGYEQDF,TGTGCCAGCAAAACTGATCTGGGGACAGGCTACGAGCAGGACTTC
TRBV20-1,few,.,TRBJ2-7,CSARDMASSYEQYF,TGCAGTGCTAGAGATATGGCCAGCTCCTACGAGCAGTACTTC
TRBV30,.,TRBD1,TRBJ1-2,CAWSVGQGAGGYTF,TGTGCCTGGAGTGTAGGACAGGGGGCTGGAGGCTACACCTTC